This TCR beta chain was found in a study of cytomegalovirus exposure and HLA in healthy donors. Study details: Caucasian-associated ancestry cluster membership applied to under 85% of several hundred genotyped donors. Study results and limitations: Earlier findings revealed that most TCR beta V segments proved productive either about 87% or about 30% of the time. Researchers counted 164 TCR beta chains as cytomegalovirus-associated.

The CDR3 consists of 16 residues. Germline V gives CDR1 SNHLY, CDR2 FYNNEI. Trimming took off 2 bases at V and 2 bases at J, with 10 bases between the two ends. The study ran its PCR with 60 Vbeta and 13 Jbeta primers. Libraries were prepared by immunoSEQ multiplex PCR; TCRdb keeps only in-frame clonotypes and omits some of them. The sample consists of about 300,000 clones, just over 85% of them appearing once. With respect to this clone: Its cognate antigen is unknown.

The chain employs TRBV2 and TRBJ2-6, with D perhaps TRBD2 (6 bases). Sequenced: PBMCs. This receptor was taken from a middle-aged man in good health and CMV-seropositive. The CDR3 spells CASSERGSTGANVLTF. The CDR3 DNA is TGTGCCAGCAGTGAACGGGGGAGCACTGGGGCCAACGTCCTGACTTTC.